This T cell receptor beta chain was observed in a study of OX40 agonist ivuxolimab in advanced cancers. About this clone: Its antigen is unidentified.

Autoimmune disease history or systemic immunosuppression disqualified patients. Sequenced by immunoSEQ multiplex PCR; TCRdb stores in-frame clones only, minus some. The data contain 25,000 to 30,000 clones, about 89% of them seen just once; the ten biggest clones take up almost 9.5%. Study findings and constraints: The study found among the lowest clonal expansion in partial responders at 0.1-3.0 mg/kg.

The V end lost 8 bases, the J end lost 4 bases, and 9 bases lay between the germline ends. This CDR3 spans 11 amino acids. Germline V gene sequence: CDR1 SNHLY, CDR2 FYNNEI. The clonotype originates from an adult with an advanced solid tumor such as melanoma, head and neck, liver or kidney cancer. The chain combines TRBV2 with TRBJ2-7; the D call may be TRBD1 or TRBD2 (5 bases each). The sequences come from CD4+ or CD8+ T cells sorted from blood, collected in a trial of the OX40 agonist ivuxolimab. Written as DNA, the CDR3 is TGTGCCAGCGGGGGAATGTACGAGCAGTACTTC. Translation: CASGGMYEQYF. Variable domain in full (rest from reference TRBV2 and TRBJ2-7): EPEVTQTPSHQVTQMGQEVILRCVPISNHLYFYWYRQILGQKVEFLVSFYNNEISEKSEIFDDQFSVERPDGSNFTLKIRSTKLEDSAMYFCASGGMYEQYFGPGTRLTVT.